The T cell receptor (beta chain) described here comes from a study of T cell responses to AZD1222 COVID-19 vaccine. Study summary: Researchers grouped second doses given at about 4 or about 12 weeks into one pool.

The CDR3 totals 14 residues. Looked up from germline, CDR1 is SNHLY and CDR2 is FYNNEI. V was pared by 5 bases and J by 3 bases, with 6 bases of the junction left unmatched. General study results and limits: Vaccine-associated CD4 TCRs ranged over spike, dominating at 160-218 and 743-854. Repertoire collection took place solely once the T cell response had peaked.

About this clone itself: Its antigen is unknown.

Assay used: immunoSEQ multiplex PCR; TCRdb lists only in-frame clones, some missing. The sample shows approximately 150,000 clones, 80% to 95% of them seen only once. The sequence was obtained from an adult in good health. Sequenced here: peripheral blood, sampled on day 0 of AZD1222 vaccination. The chain carries TRBV2 and TRBJ1-1; 7 bases are shared with TRBD1. The CDR3 sequence: CASSQGQADTEAFF. The CDR3 nucleotides are TGTGCCAGCAGTCAAGGACAGGCGGACACTGAAGCTTTCTTT.